The 32 T cell receptor beta chains below were found in one sample sequenced in a study of blood T cell repertoires in COVID-19. Libraries were prepared by immunoSEQ multiplex PCR; TCRdb keeps only in-frame clonotypes and omits some of them. The sample consists of some 100,000 clones, roughly 88% of them appearing once. Sequenced sample: peripheral blood. These receptors originate from an older woman with acute or convalescent COVID-19.

V usage is TRBV18 and J usage is TRBJ1-1; tentatively, D is TRBD1 (6 bases). Per germline, CDR1 KGHSH and CDR2 LQKENI. This CDR3 has 13 residues. Trimming stripped 2 bases from V and 11 bases from J, with 15 bases between. The CDR3 is CASSPIGGAGAFF. In DNA form, the CDR3 reads TGTGCCAGCTCACCAATCGGGGGGGCCGGGGCTTTCTTT.

Only one count was recorded for this clone. The genes are TRBV27 and TRBJ1-5; TRBD1 aligns across 11 bases. CDR3 length equals 19 residues. Germline loops: CDR1 MNHEY, CDR2 SMNVEV (reference sequence). J gave up 0 bases and V 6 bases, and 13 bases lay outside the gene matches. The CDR3 nucleotides read TGTGCCAGCAGCCGTTATCCGGGACAGGGGGTTAATAGCAATCAGCCCCAGCATTTT. Its protein product is CASSRYPGQGVNSNQPQHF.

V gene TRBV30 combines with J gene TRBJ2-4, with D possibly being TRBD1 (5 bases). The CDR3 length is 13 residues. Germline V CDR1 and CDR2: GTSNPN, SVGIG (reference sequence). Trimming removed 4 bases at V and 0 bases at J, with 7 bases between. As DNA, the CDR3 is TGTGCCTGGAACAGGCTAGCCAAAAACATTCAGTACTTC. Its protein product is CAWNRLAKNIQYF. The whole variable domain, filled in from reference TRBV30 and TRBJ2-4, reads SQTIHQWPATLVQPVGSPLSLECTVEGTSNPNLYWYRQAAGRGLQLLFYSVGIGQISSEVPQNLSASRPQDRQFILSSKKLLLSDSGFYLCAWNRLAKNIQYFGAGTRLSVL.

The CDR3: CASSQSGQNGYTF. DNA for the CDR3: TGTGCCAGTAGTCAATCCGGACAGAATGGCTACACCTTC. The chain has TRBV19 and TRBJ1-2, with a tentative D call TRBD1 (6 bases). This CDR3 contains 13 residues. Germline lookup yields CDR1 LNHDA and CDR2 SQIVND (reference sequence). Trimming removed 5 bases from V and 6 bases from J, with 13 bases in between.

This clone occurred many times. The rearrangement links TRBV7-9 to TRBJ1-1; 8 positions match TRBD1. Trimming took 3 bases from V and 5 from J; bases not matched to a gene: 8. This CDR3 contains 15 residues. The V gene's germline CDR1 is SEHNR and CDR2 FQNEAQ (reference sequence). The chain's CDR3 is CASSFSQGAGTEAFF. The CDR3 DNA reads as TGTGCCAGCAGCTTCTCCCAGGGGGCTGGAACTGAAGCTTTCTTT. Drawing the rest from reference TRBV7-9 and TRBJ1-1, the complete variable domain is DTGVSQNPRHKITKRGQNVTFRCDPISEHNRLYWYRQTLGQGPEFLTYFQNEAQLEKSRLLSDRFSAERPKGSFSTLEIQRTEQGDSAMYLCASSFSQGAGTEAFFGQGTRLTVV.

This chain uses TRBV5-1 with TRBJ2-3, with 7 bases identical to TRBD2. Germline V gives CDR1 SGHRS, CDR2 YFSETQ. V was clipped by 1 base and J by 3 bases; unmatched bases: 11. The CDR3 is 17 residues long. CDR3 nucleotides: TGCGCCAGCAGCTTGTCGGGTGGCGGGAGCTCTACAGATACGCAGTATTTT. This translates into CASSLSGGGSSTDTQYF.

The gene calls are TRBV28 and TRBJ1-2; D may be TRBD1 (6 bases). Trimming removed 5 bases from V and 3 bases from J, with 19 bases in between. The CDR3 length is 16 residues. Germline lookup yields CDR1 MDHEN and CDR2 SYDVKM. As DNA, the CDR3 is TGTGCCAGCAGTCCCTATGGGTCGACAGGATACTATGGCTACACCTTC. Protein sequence: CASSPYGSTGYYGYTF.

The CDR3 region is CASGGWSSSNEQFF. CDR3 bases: TGTGCCAGCGGAGGGTGGTCTAGCAGTAATGAGCAGTTCTTC. The V call is TRBV5-4, the J call TRBJ2-1; tentative D call: TRBD2 (6 bases). CDR1 SGHNT and CDR2 YYREEE come from the germline V gene (reference sequence). Trimming removed 7 bases from V and 7 bases from J, with 18 bases in between. This CDR3 is 14 amino acids long.

The chain recombines TRBV2 with TRBJ1-4; TRBD1 aligns across 9 bases. The CDR3 has 14 amino acids. Trimming removed 6 bases from V and 8 bases from J; junction bases left unmatched: 7. CDR1 and CDR2 from the germline V gene are SNHLY and FYNNEI. Written as DNA, the CDR3 is TGTGCCAGCAGAAGGGACAGGGTCGTCGAAAAACTGTTTTTT. This codes for CASRRDRVVEKLFF.

Regarding this clone: Within the sample, other DNA sequences also encode this same CDR3. V gene TRBV24-1 combines with J gene TRBJ1-1; D remains unclear. The germline gives CDR1 KGHDR, CDR2 SFDVKD. V was clipped by 9 bases and J by 4 bases, with 8 bases between them. The CDR3 is 11 residues long. CDR3: CATSRGTEAFF. CDR3 sequence (DNA): TGTGCCACCTCTCGGGGCACTGAAGCTTTCTTT.

The chain carries TRBV5-1 and TRBJ1-5; no firm D call. Germline V gene data show CDR1 as SGHRS and CDR2 as YFSETQ. Trimming took 5 bases from V and 0 from J, leaving 18 bases between them. This CDR3 is 17 amino acids long. CDR3 residues: CASSLGPAAYSNQPQHF. DNA of the CDR3: TGCGCCAGCAGTCTTGGGCCCGCAGCTTATAGCAATCAGCCCCAGCATTTT. Looking up the rest from reference TRBV5-1 and TRBJ1-5 gives the full variable domain: KAGVTQTPRYLIKTRGQQVTLSCSPISGHRSVSWYQQTPGQGLQFLFEYFSETQRNKGNFPGRFSGRQFSNSRSEMNVSTLELGDSALYLCASSLGPAAYSNQPQHFGDGTRLSIL.

The chain links TRBV11-3 to TRBJ2-1, with 8 nucleotides matching TRBD2. Trimming removed 5 bases from V and 3 bases from J; junction bases left unmatched: 6. Germline lookup yields CDR1 SGHNT and CDR2 YENEEA. This CDR3 has 15 amino acids. DNA of the CDR3: TGTGCCAGCAGCCTCGGACTAGCCTTCTACAATGAGCAGTTCTTC. This sequence encodes CASSLGLAFYNEQFF.

This chain links TRBV5-1 with TRBJ1-4; D may be TRBD1 (6 bases). V was trimmed by 5 bases and J by 6 bases, leaving 17 bases between them. From germline, CDR1 is SGHRS and CDR2 YFSETQ. This CDR3 is built from 15 residues. This CDR3 reads CASRMGGAGDEKLFF. In DNA form, the CDR3 reads TGCGCCAGCAGGATGGGGGGCGCGGGGGATGAAAAACTGTTTTTT.

This chain uses TRBV6-5 with TRBJ1-2, with D possibly matching TRBD1 (6 bases). With 9 bases removed from V and 7 bases from J, the gap between germline ends came to 15 bases. The CDR3 contains 12 residues. The V gene's germline CDR1 is MNHEY and CDR2 SVGAGI. The CDR3 here is CASRQVSGGYTF. The CDR3 DNA follows: TGTGCCAGTAGACAGGTATCGGGTGGCTACACCTTC.

This chain links TRBV7-3 with TRBJ1-6, with D tentatively TRBD1 (5 bases). CDR1 SGHTA and CDR2 FQGTGA come from the germline V gene. Trimming pared 2 bases from V and 9 bases from J, leaving 5 bases between. The CDR3 sequence is 12 residues long. Here the CDR3 reads CASSLQGSPLHF. The CDR3 nucleotides are TGTGCCAGCAGCTTACAGGGTTCACCCCTCCACTTT.

The chain recombines TRBV10-3 with TRBJ2-5; TRBD2 matches 8 bases. The CDR3 is 14 residues long. V lost 3 bases to trimming and J lost 5 bases; unmatched junction nucleotides: 5. Germline CDR1 reads ENHRY; CDR2 reads SYGVKD. The CDR3 nucleotides are TGTGCCATCAGTGATTTGGGCGGGAGGGAGACCCAGTACTTC. Translated, it gives CAISDLGGRETQYF.

J is TRBJ2-4 and V is TRBV19; 8 nucleotides match TRBD1. The CDR3 length is 15 residues. The germline V gene encodes CDR1 LNHDA and CDR2 SQIVND (reference sequence). The trim removed 6 bases at V and 0 bases at J, leaving 4 bases unmatched. The CDR3 DNA follows: TGTGCCAGTAGCGACGGACAGGGAGCCAAAAACATTCAGTACTTC. Amino acids: CASSDGQGAKNIQYF.

This clone was recorded once. The CDR3 nucleotides are TGTGCCACCAGTGGAAGTTGGAGACGGAATGAGCAGTTCTTC. It translates to CATSGSWRRNEQFF. J is TRBJ2-1 and V is TRBV24-1; D is uncertain. The V gene lost 5 bases and the J gene lost 7 bases, with 14 bases spanning the gap. This CDR3 comprises 14 residues. Per germline, CDR1 KGHDR and CDR2 SFDVKD.

The chain has TRBV27 and TRBJ2-7, with 8 bases aligning to TRBD1. V was clipped by 5 bases and J by 2 bases; unmatched bases: 11. CDR1 is MNHEY and CDR2 is SMNVEV in the germline V gene (reference sequence). This CDR3 spans 16 amino acids. The CDR3 spells CASSGTTGGLTYEQYF. DNA for the CDR3: TGTGCCAGCAGTGGGACCACAGGGGGTCTCACCTACGAGCAGTACTTC.

This sequence joins TRBV5-1 and TRBJ2-7, with D possibly TRBD2 on 6 matching bases. Germline-derived CDR1 and CDR2 are SGHRS and YFSETQ. V dropped 0 bases and J dropped 1 base, with 8 bases sitting between them. The CDR3 has 14 residues. Here the CDR3 DNA reads TGCGCCAGCAGCTTGGTCGGAGGGTCCTACGAGCAGTACTTC. As protein: CASSLVGGSYEQYF. Filled out from reference TRBV5-1 and TRBJ2-7, the complete variable domain reads KAGVTQTPRYLIKTRGQQVTLSCSPISGHRSVSWYQQTPGQGLQFLFEYFSETQRNKGNFPGRFSGRQFSNSRSEMNVSTLELGDSALYLCASSLVGGSYEQYFGPGTRLTVT.

The rearrangement joins TRBV12-3 or TRBV12-4 to TRBJ1-3, with 7 bases aligning to TRBD1. V was pared by 6 bases and J by 3 bases, with 2 bases of the junction left unmatched. There are 13 residues in the CDR3. The CDR3 spells CASRGTVGNTIYF. The CDR3 DNA follows: TGTGCCAGCAGGGGGACAGTTGGAAACACCATATATTTT.

The chain joins TRBV11-1 to TRBJ2-3; a possible D gene is TRBD2 (6 bases). CDR1 and CDR2 from the germline V gene are SGHAT and FQDESV (reference sequence). CDR3 length equals 14 residues. Trimming stripped 2 bases from V and 8 bases from J, with 14 bases between. The CDR3 DNA reads TGTGCCAGCAGCTTACGTTCAAGGGGAGGTACGCAGTATTTT. Its translation is CASSLRSRGGTQYF. Combining the CDR3 with reference TRBV11-1 and TRBJ2-3 gives the whole variable domain EAEVAQSPRYKITEKSQAVAFWCDPISGHATLYWYRQILGQGPELLVQFQDESVVDDSQLPKDRFSAERLKGVDSTLKIQPAELGDSAMYLCASSLRSRGGTQYFGPGTRLTVL.

The V gene is TRBV9, the J gene TRBJ2-2; 9 bases are a match to TRBD1. This CDR3 has 15 amino acids. CDR1 is SGDLS, CDR2 YYNGEE, per germline. With V trimmed by 3 bases and J by 4 bases, 4 bases remained unmatched. DNA of the CDR3: TGTGCCAGCAGCGAACAGGGGGCGACCACCGGGGAGCTGTTTTTT. Translated: CASSEQGATTGELFF.

V is TRBV5-1 and J is TRBJ1-2; the D gene is possibly TRBD1 (6 bases). Trimming stripped 5 bases from V and 3 bases from J, with 20 bases between. This CDR3 is 16 amino acids long. The germline V gene has CDR1 SGHRS and CDR2 YFSETQ. This chain's CDR3 is CASRPAGAGIDYGYTF. CDR3 nucleotide sequence: TGCGCCAGCAGACCGGCGGGGGCAGGGATCGACTATGGCTACACCTTC. Filled out from reference TRBV5-1 and TRBJ1-2, the complete variable domain reads KAGVTQTPRYLIKTRGQQVTLSCSPISGHRSVSWYQQTPGQGLQFLFEYFSETQRNKGNFPGRFSGRQFSNSRSEMNVSTLELGDSALYLCASRPAGAGIDYGYTFGSGTRLTVV.

The chain joins TRBV9 to TRBJ2-7, with D possibly being TRBD2 (6 bases). CDR3 length: 14 residues. CDR1 and CDR2 from the germline V gene are SGDLS and YYNGEE. The ends were cut back, 0 bases at V and 1 base at J, with 8 bases in the middle. The CDR3 sequence is CASSVAGASYEQYF. CDR3 sequence (DNA): TGTGCCAGCAGCGTAGCGGGAGCTTCCTACGAGCAGTACTTC.

The rearrangement links TRBV14 to TRBJ1-1, with a possible D match to TRBD1 (5 bases). Trimming stripped 1 base from V and 4 bases from J, with 10 bases between. This CDR3 has 14 residues. Germline assignment: CDR1 SGHDN and CDR2 FVKESK. DNA for the CDR3: TGTGCCAGCAGCCAAGTTGAAGGGGTCACTGAAGCTTTCTTT. Its protein product is CASSQVEGVTEAFF.

The rearrangement links TRBV5-1 to TRBJ2-7; 8 bases agree with TRBD1. This CDR3 comprises 15 residues. Per the germline V gene, CDR1 is SGHRS and CDR2 is YFSETQ. The ends lost 2 bases at V and 0 bases at J; junction bases unmatched: 4. The CDR3: CASSLGQGSSYEQYF. The CDR3 DNA is TGCGCCAGCAGCTTAGGACAGGGCAGCTCCTACGAGCAGTACTTC.

This sequence joins TRBV29-1 and TRBJ2-1, with D perhaps matching TRBD2 (6 bases). Trimming pared 6 bases from V and 3 bases from J, leaving 12 bases between. Germline CDR1 SQVTM, CDR2 ANQGSEA. The CDR3 is 13 residues long. The CDR3: CSVRMTSYNEQFF. The CDR3 DNA sequence: TGCAGCGTGCGAATGACTAGCTACAATGAGCAGTTCTTC.

The chain couples TRBV5-6 to TRBJ2-6, with 11 bases matching TRBD1. J lost 2 bases, V lost 4 bases, and 2 bases had no gene match. There are 16 residues in the CDR3. From germline, CDR1 is SGHDT and CDR2 YYEEEE. The CDR3 DNA reads as TGTGCCAGCAGCCGGACAGGGGGCACTGGGGCCAACGTCCTGACTTTC. Translation gives CASSRTGGTGANVLTF.

The chain links TRBV10-3 to TRBJ2-5; TRBD1 agrees at 8 bases. Looked up from germline, CDR1 is ENHRY and CDR2 is SYGVKD. V dropped 5 bases and J dropped 4; count of bases not matched to a gene: 3. This CDR3 spans 13 amino acids. The CDR3 loop is CAISIQGGETQYF. For the CDR3, the DNA is TGTGCCATCAGTATACAGGGGGGAGAGACCCAGTACTTC.

This chain uses TRBV5-1 with TRBJ1-5, with D unresolved. In germline, CDR1 is SGHRS, CDR2 YFSETQ. Trimming pared 4 bases from V and 4 bases from J, leaving 12 bases between. The CDR3 has 14 amino acids. CDR3 coding DNA: TGCGCCAGCAGCATCGGGAACCCTAATCAGCCCCAGCATTTT. It translates to CASSIGNPNQPQHF.

J is TRBJ1-1 and V is TRBV13; possibly TRBD1 for D (5 bases). The CDR3 runs to 14 residues. V was shortened by 4 bases and J by 7 bases, with 16 bases between the two germline ends. The V gene's germline CDR1 is PRHDT and CDR2 FYEKMQ (reference sequence). The chain's CDR3 is CASSYPQRGNEAFF. For the CDR3, the DNA is TGTGCCAGCAGCTATCCCCAGCGGGGGAATGAAGCTTTCTTT.